Below are 4 T cell receptor beta chains sequenced from a single sample in a study of regulatory T cells in long-lasting Graves disease. With iRepertoire HTBI primers and Arm-PCR of CDR3 regions, TCR beta libraries were built. In TCRdb, the multiplex PCR reads were re-called with MiXCR into one record per CDR3 protein. The repertoire holds 620,000 or so distinct CDR3 sequences, with around 15% as singletons. Time point denoted: newly diagnosed GD, antithyroid drugs for less than 3 months. Extracted RNA from PBMCs served as the source of the TCR library. This sample was shared with a second study, whose subject was T cells in Graves' hyperthyroidism and ophthalmopathy.

Material: peripheral blood mononuclear cells (PBMCs), obtained at new diagnosis, from a patient treated with antithyroid drugs. The receptors were gathered from a woman in her thirties with Graves disease.

This clonotype was counted many times. The J gene is TRBJ1-2, the V gene TRBV6-1; 7 bases fit TRBD1. Germline CDR1 and CDR2: MNHNS and SASEGT. V lost 7 bases and J lost 5; bases outside the gene matches: 10. The CDR3 is 14 amino acids. The CDR3 region is CASTARQGGYGYTF. The CDR3 DNA sequence: TGTGCCAGCACCGCCCGACAGGGTGGTTATGGCTACACCTTC.

In its sample, this clonotype was seen once. As the CDR3 is not closed by the conserved phenylalanine or tryptophan, this likely results from a read error. This chain connects TRBV15 to TRBJ2-6, with D unresolved. Germline CDR1 LNHNV, CDR2 YYDKDF (reference sequence). V was trimmed by 1 base and J by 0 bases, leaving 10 bases between them. The CDR3 contains 17 residues. CDR3 bases: TGTGCCACCAGCAGAGCTTCAGGATTCTCTGGGGCCAACGTCCTGACTCTC. Protein sequence: CATSRASGFSGANVLTL.

This clonotype was recorded at least ten times. This chain connects TRBV2 to TRBJ2-2, with 14 positions matching TRBD2. The CDR3 extends over 15 amino acids. After removal of 6 bases from V and 11 bases from J, the junction contained 8 bases not matched to a gene. Looked up from germline, CDR1 is SNHLY and CDR2 is FYNNEI. The CDR3 is CASSENGLAGGELFF. The CDR3, as DNA: TGTGCCAGCAGCGAGAATGGACTAGCGGGAGGCGAGCTGTTTTTT.

This clonotype has just a few counts. This sequence joins TRBV2 and TRBJ2-2; TRBD1 aligns across 8 bases. This CDR3 is 14 amino acids long. Germline V lookup: CDR1 SNHLY, CDR2 FYNNEI. V was clipped by 2 bases and J by 7 bases; unmatched bases: 3. CDR3 amino acids: CASSERTGSGELFF. CDR3 nucleotides: TGTGCCAGCAGTGAAAGGACAGGGAGCGGGGAGCTGTTTTTT.